The 21 T cell receptor beta chains reported below all come from one sample, sequenced in a study of blood T cell repertoires in COVID-19 (dated by TCRdb to 2020 to 2021). The library was obtained by the immunoSEQ multiplex PCR assay. TCRdb retrieved this table from immuneACCESS and kept in-frame rearrangements only. Not all clones are present; in checked studies, unresolved V genes account for under half, and no reason is known for the remainder. A total of 250,000 to 350,000 clones appear in this sample, approximately 93% of them only once. In total, the top ten clones hold 2.2% of the sample. The sample taken for sequencing was peripheral blood. These receptor sequences come from a woman in her twenties or thirties with COVID-19, enrolled during active disease.

A single count supports this clone. The J gene is TRBJ1-2, the V gene TRBV2; 8 bases align to TRBD1. The CDR3 extends over 12 amino acids. With V trimmed by 6 bases and J by 8 bases, 5 bases remained unmatched. Germline values: CDR1 SNHLY, CDR2 FYNNEI. The CDR3 spells CASRKTGDGYTF. The CDR3 DNA sequence: TGTGCCAGCAGGAAGACAGGGGACGGCTACACCTTC.

This clone appeared a single time. The chain carries TRBV6-5 and TRBJ1-5; 10 bases map to TRBD1. The CDR3 extends over 14 amino acids. The V gene end was trimmed by 6 bases and the J gene end by 7 bases; junction bases not matched to a gene: 6. The germline gives CDR1 MNHEY, CDR2 SVGAGI. DNA for the CDR3: TGTGCCAGCAGCATGGACAGGGGGGAACAGCCCCAGCATTTT. Its protein product is CASSMDRGEQPQHF.

This clone was counted once. V usage is TRBV6-6 and J usage is TRBJ2-3; 15 bases are a match to TRBD2. CDR3 length: 15 amino acids. J was trimmed by 8 bases and V by 6 bases; bases with no gene match: 6. Germline V gene sequence: CDR1 MNHNY, CDR2 SVGAGI (reference sequence). As DNA, the CDR3 is TGTGCCAGCAGCCGGACTAGCGGGAGGGCCGGTACGCAGTATTTT. It codes for CASSRTSGRAGTQYF.

This rearrangement joins TRBV6-6 to TRBJ2-7; 9 bases are a match to TRBD1. The CDR3 consists of 14 residues. V dropped 7 bases and J dropped 6; count of bases not matched to a gene: 10. Germline V gene sequence: CDR1 MNHNY, CDR2 SVGAGI (reference sequence). The CDR3 here is CASTLDRDRAEQYF. The CDR3 DNA reads TGTGCCAGCACCTTAGACCGGGACAGGGCCGAGCAGTACTTC.

This sequence joins TRBV4-1 and TRBJ1-1, with D unresolved. Per germline, CDR1 MGHRA and CDR2 YSYEKL. V was pared by 1 base and J by 2 bases, with 5 bases between. The CDR3 spans 13 residues. CDR3 in DNA: TGCGCCAGCAGCCAAGGGGCCAACACTGAAGCTTTCTTT. This translates into CASSQGANTEAFF.

This chain uses TRBV28 with TRBJ2-3, with 8 bases matching TRBD2. CDR1 is MDHEN, CDR2 SYDVKM, per germline. Trimming at V came to 4 bases and at J to 7 bases, leaving 10 bases not matched to a gene. The CDR3 totals 15 residues. The CDR3 coding sequence is TGTGCCAGCAGTTCCCAAGCGGGAGTGGAAAATACGCAGTATTTT. Translated, it gives CASSSQAGVENTQYF.

The chain recombines TRBV7-9 with TRBJ1-6; D not resolved. The V and J ends lost 5 bases and 10 bases respectively, with 12 bases between them. Germline assignment: CDR1 SEHNR and CDR2 FQNEAQ (reference sequence). This CDR3 has 13 residues. The CDR3, as DNA: TGTGCCAGCAGCCCCGGGAAAGCGTCACCCCTCCACTTT. This gives the protein CASSPGKASPLHF.

To note about this clone: The same CDR3 is also encoded by other DNA sequences in this sample. The V and J genes are TRBV6-5 and TRBJ1-5, with D unclear. In germline, CDR1 is MNHEY, CDR2 SVGAGI. V was clipped by 6 bases and J by 4 bases, with 10 bases between them. CDR3 length: 13 amino acids. The CDR3 bases are TGTGCCAGCAGAACGGGTCTTAATCAGCCCCAGCATTTT. Amino acids: CASRTGLNQPQHF.

This clone was detected once. The V gene is TRBV10-3, the J gene TRBJ2-7; 8 nucleotides match TRBD1. This CDR3 spans 15 amino acids. Germline lookup yields CDR1 ENHRY and CDR2 SYGVKD. Trimming took 0 bases from V and 6 from J; bases not matched to a gene: 7. The CDR3 coding sequence is TGTGCCATCAGTGAGTCGACAGGGGTGGGAGGCGAGCAGTACTTC. Translation gives CAISESTGVGGEQYF.

Only one count was recorded for this clone. V is TRBV27 and J is TRBJ2-3; 10 nucleotides line up with TRBD2. Losses at the gene ends were 5 bases for V and 6 bases for J; bases not matched to a gene: 5. CDR1 MNHEY and CDR2 SMNVEV come from the germline V gene (reference sequence). This CDR3 region has 14 residues. The DNA for the CDR3 is TGTGCCAGCAGTCTAGCGGGAGCCTTGGATACGCAGTATTTT. Encoded protein: CASSLAGALDTQYF.

The chain carries TRBV27 and TRBJ2-1; 7 bases are a match to TRBD2. The ends lost 0 bases at V and 7 bases at J; junction bases unmatched: 3. Germline CDR1 is MNHEY and CDR2 is SMNVEV (reference sequence). The CDR3 consists of 14 residues. The chain's CDR3 is CASSLSPGGNEQFF. CDR3 coding DNA: TGTGCCAGCAGTTTATCGCCGGGAGGTAATGAGCAGTTCTTC.

V usage is TRBV30 and J usage is TRBJ1-3; 8 bases are a match to TRBD1. V trimming: 5 bases; J trimming: 4 bases; junction bases outside the gene matches: 7. The CDR3 length is 14 residues. CDR1 and CDR2 (germline): GTSNPN, SVGIG (reference sequence). CDR3 amino acids: CAWYRGGPGNTIYF. CDR3 bases: TGTGCCTGGTACAGGGGGGGTCCCGGAAACACCATATATTTT. Looking up the rest from reference TRBV30 and TRBJ1-3 gives the full variable domain: SQTIHQWPATLVQPVGSPLSLECTVEGTSNPNLYWYRQAAGRGLQLLFYSVGIGQISSEVPQNLSASRPQDRQFILSSKKLLLSDSGFYLCAWYRGGPGNTIYFGEGSWLTVV.

CDR3: CASSYGSWSYEQYF. The CDR3, as DNA: TGTGCCAGCAGTTACGGGAGTTGGAGCTACGAGCAGTACTTC. This chain connects TRBV6-6 to TRBJ2-7; weak D call: TRBD2 (5 bases). This CDR3 comprises 14 residues. Trimming shortened V by 2 bases and J by 3 bases, and 11 bases separated the two germline ends. In germline, CDR1 is MNHNY, CDR2 SVGAGI (reference sequence).

This clone was picked up a small number of times. J is TRBJ1-1 and V is TRBV30; 9 bases agree with TRBD1. CDR3 length: 14 residues. Per the germline V gene, CDR1 is GTSNPN and CDR2 is SVGIG (reference sequence). V trimming: 3 bases; J trimming: 0 bases; junction bases outside the gene matches: 2. CDR3 amino acids: CAWRDRGMNTEAFF. DNA for the CDR3: TGTGCCTGGAGGGACAGGGGAATGAACACTGAAGCTTTCTTT.

The V gene is TRBV15, the J gene TRBJ1-5; D unclear. V lost 1 base and J lost 2, with 6 bases in between. The length of the CDR3 is 14 residues. Germline V lookup: CDR1 LNHNV, CDR2 YYDKDF (reference sequence). The CDR3 coding sequence is TGTGCCACCAGCAGAGGGGGAGGCAATCAGCCCCAGCATTTT. Amino acid sequence: CATSRGGGNQPQHF.

The rearrangement uses TRBV21-1 and TRBJ2-1; TRBD2, the table's D call, was not compared with the DNA. TRBV21-1 is a recognized pseudogene. The CDR3 extends over 19 amino acids. CDR3 coding DNA: TGTGCCAGCAGCAAAAGGCGCCGACTAGCGGGTCGAATATACAATGAGCAGTTCTTC. It is translated as CASSKRRRLAGRIYNEQFF.

This rearrangement joins TRBV30 to TRBJ1-4, with TRBD1 matching over 10 bases. This CDR3 has 15 amino acids. Germline CDR1 and CDR2: GTSNPN and SVGIG (reference sequence). V gave up 1 base and J gave up 7 bases; unmatched junction bases: 6. CDR3 coding DNA: TGTGCCTGGAGTGCGACAGGGGGCTTGGGTGAAAAACTGTTTTTT. It is translated as CAWSATGGLGEKLFF.

As DNA, the CDR3 is TGCGCCAGCAACTCTGGGGGGACAGGGGGAACAGATACGCAGTATTTT. This sequence encodes CASNSGGTGGTDTQYF. The V call is TRBV5-1, the J call TRBJ2-3; TRBD1 matches at 11 bases. Germline CDR1 is SGHRS and CDR2 is YFSETQ. The CDR3 has 16 residues. Losses at the gene ends were 6 bases for V and 3 bases for J; bases not matched to a gene: 9. Supplemented by reference TRBV5-1 and TRBJ2-3, the full variable domain reads KAGVTQTPRYLIKTRGQQVTLSCSPISGHRSVSWYQQTPGQGLQFLFEYFSETQRNKGNFPGRFSGRQFSNSRSEMNVSTLELGDSALYLCASNSGGTGGTDTQYFGPGTRLTVL.

The rearrangement uses TRBV5-1 and TRBJ1-2; D is perhaps TRBD1 (5 bases). The germline V gene encodes CDR1 SGHRS and CDR2 YFSETQ. The CDR3 length is 17 residues. V lost 3 bases and J 1 base, leaving 19 bases between the germline ends. This CDR3 reads CASSSIPSGTFNYGYTF. The CDR3 region has the DNA TGCGCCAGCAGCTCAATCCCTTCCGGGACTTTTAACTATGGCTACACCTTC.

The chain links TRBV9 to TRBJ2-2; the D is unclear. Germline assignment: CDR1 SGDLS and CDR2 YYNGEE. There are 14 residues in the CDR3. V was shortened by 0 bases and J by 2 bases, with 5 bases between the two germline ends. CDR3 residues: CASSVGPNTGELFF. CDR3 in DNA: TGTGCCAGCAGCGTAGGGCCTAACACCGGGGAGCTGTTTTTT.

This rearrangement joins TRBV25-1 to TRBJ2-1; the match to TRBD2 covers 8 bases. CDR1 and CDR2 (germline): MGHDK, SYGVNS. This CDR3 is 14 amino acids long. V dropped 4 bases and J dropped 7; count of bases not matched to a gene: 6. CDR3 residues: CASSGPSGFNEQFF. The CDR3, as DNA: TGTGCCAGCAGTGGACCTAGCGGGTTTAATGAGCAGTTCTTC.